These T cell receptor beta chains were read from a single sample in a study of response to subunit inactivated influenza vaccine. One entry per CDR3 protein, called by TCRdb with MiXCR from the RT-PCR reads. The repertoire consists of under 500,000 distinct CDR3 sequences, with roughly 9.8% occurring once and the leading ten covering about 12%. The material sequenced was PBMCs from blood, taken about 40 days after vaccination. These receptors all stem from a man aged 50 or older who received an inactivated influenza vaccine. Each CDR3 is given with its conserved first and last residue. Clone size is given for some rows only: seen once, a few or many times, or a class if the clone is expanded.

v_call: TRBV12-3/TRBV12-4
j_call: TRBJ1-4
cdr3_length: 13
clone_size: many
cdr3_aa: CASSLARSEKLFF

v_call: TRBV10-3
j_call: TRBJ2-3
cdr3_length: 16
clone_size: .
cdr3_aa: CAISEEGLAGTDTQYF

v_call: TRBV6-1
j_call: TRBJ1-5
cdr3_length: 14
clone_size: .
cdr3_aa: CASSRQGSSQPQHF

v_call: TRBV7-9
j_call: TRBJ2-1
cdr3_length: 17
clone_size: many
cdr3_aa: CASSLPRRLAGENEQFF

v_call: TRBV9
j_call: TRBJ2-5
cdr3_length: 15
clone_size: few
cdr3_aa: CASSELAGPPRTQYF

v_call: TRBV20-1
j_call: TRBJ2-1
cdr3_length: 14
clone_size: few
cdr3_aa: CSARDLGTSFYQFF

v_call: TRBV4-3
j_call: TRBJ2-7
cdr3_length: 14
clone_size: many
cdr3_aa: CASSQDAGPYEQYF

v_call: TRBV3-1
j_call: TRBJ2-6
cdr3_length: 19
clone_size: .
cdr3_aa: CASSHPTGQFGVGANVLTF

v_call: TRBV20-1
j_call: TRBJ1-5
cdr3_length: 14
clone_size: many
cdr3_aa: CSAFPGTGNQPQHF

v_call: TRBV6-5
j_call: TRBJ2-7
cdr3_length: 12
clone_size: .
cdr3_aa: CASTGSGYEQYF

v_call: TRBV12-3/TRBV12-4
j_call: TRBJ2-2
cdr3_length: 15
clone_size: many
cdr3_aa: CASSRSGVNTGELFF

v_call: TRBV20-1
j_call: TRBJ2-1
cdr3_length: 14
clone_size: .
cdr3_aa: CSADGTSRVNEQFF

v_call: TRBV29-1
j_call: TRBJ2-1
cdr3_length: 13
clone_size: .
cdr3_aa: CSVASGTYNEQFF

v_call: TRBV7-9
j_call: TRBJ1-1
cdr3_length: 14
clone_size: few
cdr3_aa: CASSPISGNTEAFF

v_call: TRBV20-1
j_call: TRBJ2-1
cdr3_length: 13
clone_size: few
cdr3_aa: CSGPSGAYNEQFF

v_call: TRBV29-1
j_call: TRBJ2-7
cdr3_length: 14
clone_size: few
cdr3_aa: CSVEEDRPTYEQYF

v_call: TRBV28
j_call: TRBJ2-5
cdr3_length: 14
clone_size: few
cdr3_aa: CASSTPDNQETQYF

v_call: TRBV29-1
j_call: TRBJ2-2
cdr3_length: 14
clone_size: .
cdr3_aa: CSASPGTATGELFF

v_call: TRBV15
j_call: TRBJ2-5
cdr3_length: 18
clone_size: few
cdr3_aa: CATSRGVGLAGGGETQYF

v_call: TRBV20-1
j_call: TRBJ1-1
cdr3_length: 13
clone_size: .
cdr3_aa: CSASQTGLTEAFF

v_call: TRBV29-1
j_call: TRBJ2-3
cdr3_length: 12
clone_size: .
cdr3_aa: CSASLSTDTQYF

v_call: TRBV15
j_call: TRBJ2-5
cdr3_length: 15
clone_size: .
cdr3_aa: CATSANLGGRWAQYF

v_call: TRBV4-1
j_call: TRBJ2-5
cdr3_length: 15
clone_size: few
cdr3_aa: CASSQVAGPEETQYF

v_call: TRBV3-1
j_call: TRBJ2-1
cdr3_length: 13
clone_size: .
cdr3_aa: CASSRGGRNEQFF

v_call: TRBV5-1
j_call: TRBJ2-1
cdr3_length: 15
clone_size: .
cdr3_aa: CASSPFVSSYNEQFF

v_call: TRBV5-6
j_call: TRBJ2-1
cdr3_length: 14
clone_size: few
cdr3_aa: CASSSEGRYDEQFF

v_call: TRBV7-3
j_call: TRBJ1-6
cdr3_length: 13
clone_size: .
cdr3_aa: CASSVTGSTPLHF

v_call: TRBV7-3
j_call: TRBJ2-3
cdr3_length: 15
clone_size: .
cdr3_aa: CASSASPRDTDTQYF

v_call: TRBV3-1
j_call: TRBJ2-3
cdr3_length: 12
clone_size: many
cdr3_aa: CASSHKTDTQYF

v_call: TRBV6-1
j_call: TRBJ2-1
cdr3_length: 15
clone_size: few
cdr3_aa: CASTLTGGFYNEQFF

v_call: TRBV7-8
j_call: TRBJ1-5
cdr3_length: 15
clone_size: few
cdr3_aa: CASSLVGGIRQPQHF

v_call: TRBV4-3
j_call: TRBJ2-1
cdr3_length: 15
clone_size: many
cdr3_aa: CASSQGAGGLNEQFF

v_call: TRBV15
j_call: TRBJ1-2
cdr3_length: 15
clone_size: .
cdr3_aa: CATSGWTGITYGYTF

v_call: TRBV10-3
j_call: TRBJ2-7
cdr3_length: 14
clone_size: many
cdr3_aa: CAISGAESSYEQYF

v_call: TRBV6-1
j_call: TRBJ1-1
cdr3_length: 15
clone_size: .
cdr3_aa: CASSVGTPLGSEAFF

v_call: TRBV6-1
j_call: TRBJ2-3
cdr3_length: 15
clone_size: .
cdr3_aa: CASSGTGLFTDTQYF

v_call: TRBV11-2
j_call: TRBJ2-4
cdr3_length: 15
clone_size: few
cdr3_aa: CASSPLTGGENIQYF

v_call: TRBV5-1
j_call: TRBJ1-2
cdr3_length: 13
clone_size: .
cdr3_aa: CASGGQGGYGYTF

v_call: TRBV24-1
j_call: TRBJ1-2
cdr3_length: 11
clone_size: few
cdr3_aa: CATRTVNGYTF

v_call: TRBV6-6
j_call: TRBJ2-7
cdr3_length: 13
clone_size: .
cdr3_aa: CASSQTNKYEQYF

v_call: TRBV6-5
j_call: TRBJ1-6
cdr3_length: 15
clone_size: .
cdr3_aa: CASSYSSRVNSPLHF

v_call: TRBV11-2
j_call: TRBJ2-7
cdr3_length: 13
clone_size: .
cdr3_aa: CASSQSPPPEQYF

v_call: TRBV10-3
j_call: TRBJ1-3
cdr3_length: 13
clone_size: many
cdr3_aa: CAITRPSGNTTYF

v_call: TRBV29-1
j_call: TRBJ2-7
cdr3_length: 12
clone_size: many
cdr3_aa: CSVALSGYEQYF

v_call: TRBV6-5
j_call: TRBJ2-7
cdr3_length: 14
clone_size: few
cdr3_aa: CASNTQGRVNEQYF

v_call: TRBV5-1
j_call: TRBJ2-1
cdr3_length: 13
clone_size: .
cdr3_aa: CASSSELSGGIVF

v_call: TRBV7-2
j_call: TRBJ2-2
cdr3_length: 15
clone_size: many
cdr3_aa: CASSSNRVNTGELFF

v_call: TRBV28
j_call: TRBJ2-1
cdr3_length: 15
clone_size: .
cdr3_aa: CASSPGLAYYNEQFF

v_call: TRBV5-6
j_call: TRBJ2-3
cdr3_length: 13
clone_size: many
cdr3_aa: CASSLGGPDTQYF

v_call: TRBV28
j_call: TRBJ1-1
cdr3_length: 14
clone_size: .
cdr3_aa: CASSRIHGGPEAFF

v_call: TRBV12-3/TRBV12-4
j_call: TRBJ2-7
cdr3_length: 14
clone_size: many
cdr3_aa: CASSPGLVSYEQYF

v_call: TRBV10-3
j_call: TRBJ2-3
cdr3_length: 13
clone_size: .
cdr3_aa: CAITHTPGDTQYF

v_call: TRBV5-6
j_call: TRBJ2-7
cdr3_length: 14
clone_size: .
cdr3_aa: CASSLVGQPYEQYF

v_call: TRBV27
j_call: TRBJ2-1
cdr3_length: 12
clone_size: many
cdr3_aa: CASSGGQSEQFF